This T cell receptor (beta chain) came from a study of neurological immune-mediated disorders. Study-level points and caveats: The greatest degree of TCR clonal expansion was observed in HTLV-1-associated myelopathy, with the lowest in multiple sclerosis, below that of healthy controls.

The time point was: longitudinal time-point 2. Each CDR3 protein is one row after TCRdb ran MiXCR on the 5' RACE reads. This table holds roughly 98,000 distinct CDR3 sequences, less than 15% found once. This clonotype was seen at least ten times. The target antigen is unknown. The CDR3 runs to 14 residues. The junction had 7 bases not matched to a gene; V was cut back by 6 bases and J by 7 bases. V is TRBV12-3 or TRBV12-4 and J is TRBJ2-1; TRBD1 matches 9 bases. Sequencing used PBMCs. This TCR derives from a female donor with HTLV-1-associated myelopathy (HAM/TSP). The CDR3 nucleotides read TGTGCCAGCAGGGACAGGGGTAGTTCGAATGAGCAGTTCTTC. This codes for CASRDRGSSNEQFF.